This is a list of T cell receptor beta chains from one sample in a study of blood T cell repertoires in COVID-19. Profiling relied on immunoSEQ multiplex PCR, and the TCRdb table lists in-frame clones only, not all of them. Of roughly 84,000 clones in the sample, 75% are singletons; the top ten hold around 4.4%. Sequencing used peripheral blood. Receptors were obtained from a woman between 45 and 60 years old with acute or convalescent COVID-19. CDR3s include the opening cysteine and the closing phenylalanine or tryptophan. Each record gives: V gene, clone size, D gene, CDR3 length, J gene, CDR3 DNA, CDR3 protein. D genes are given only for firm matches. Clone size appears in some rows only: once, few, many, or a class for an expanded clone.

TRBV2	NA	NA	16	TRBJ1-2	TGTGCCAGCAGTGAAGCGCGCATGCCCACTTTCTATGGCTACACCTTC	CASSEARMPTFYGYTF
TRBV24-1	few	NA	14	TRBJ1-1	TGTGCCACCAGTGAGGGGGCGGCGGGCACTGAAGCTTTCTTT	CATSEGAAGTEAFF
TRBV18	NA	NA	14	TRBJ1-2	TGTGCCAGCTCACCAACTCAGGGGCGGAAAGGCTACACCTTC	CASSPTQGRKGYTF
TRBV7-8	once	TRBD2	16	TRBJ2-2	TGTGCCAGCAGCCCCACTAGCGGGAGAAACACCGGGGAGCTGTTTTTT	CASSPTSGRNTGELFF
TRBV30	NA	TRBD1	13	TRBJ2-7	TGTGCCTGGAGTGCTTCGACAGGGACAGGGCAGTACTTC	CAWSASTGTGQYF
TRBV3-1/TRBV3-2	NA	TRBD1	13	TRBJ2-7	TGTGCCAGCCGGGACAGGGAAAAGGGCGAGCAGTACTTC	CASRDREKGEQYF
TRBV3-1/TRBV3-2	NA	NA	14	TRBJ1-6	TGTGCCAGCAGTTTTAAGCCGGGGGATTCACCCCTCCACTTT	CASSFKPGDSPLHF
TRBV27	few	TRBD1	16	TRBJ1-2	TGTGCCAGCAGAGCGACCCGGGACAGGGAGAACTATGGCTACACCTTC	CASRATRDRENYGYTF
TRBV5-1	NA	TRBD1	15	TRBJ1-1	TGCGCCAGCAGCTTGGGGGACAGGTGGGGCACTGAAGCTTTCTTT	CASSLGDRWGTEAFF
TRBV29-1	NA	NA	13	TRBJ1-1	TGCAGCGTTGTTTCAGGGTTAGACACTGAAGCTTTCTTT	CSVVSGLDTEAFF
TRBV5-5	NA	NA	15	TRBJ1-2	TGTGCCAGCAGCTTGTCAGGGGCGGGAGGCTATGGCTACACCTTC	CASSLSGAGGYGYTF
TRBV13	NA	TRBD1	14	TRBJ2-7	TGTGCCAGCAGCGGGACAGGGGGAGGCTACGAGCAGTACTTC	CASSGTGGGYEQYF
TRBV30	NA	TRBD1	14	TRBJ1-5	TGTGCCTGGAGGACGAAACAGGGGAACCAGCCCCAGCATTTT	CAWRTKQGNQPQHF
TRBV6-5	few	TRBD1	15	TRBJ1-6	TGTGCCAGCAGAAGGGACAGGGGGCAAAATTCACCCCTCCACTTT	CASRRDRGQNSPLHF
TRBV6-5	few	TRBD1	15	TRBJ1-4	TGTGCCAGCACCATGACAGGGGGAACTAATGAAAAACTGTTTTTT	CASTMTGGTNEKLFF
TRBV5-5	NA	TRBD1	16	TRBJ1-1	TGTGCCAGCAGCCGACGACAGGGATTGGGGAACACTGAAGCTTTCTTT	CASSRRQGLGNTEAFF
TRBV28	NA	NA	15	TRBJ1-5	TGTGCCAGCAGTCCGGAAGGGGCCCTTAATCAGCCCCAGCATTTT	CASSPEGALNQPQHF
TRBV3-1/TRBV3-2	NA	TRBD2	19	TRBJ2-7	TGTGCCAGCAGCCCCACCCGACTAGCGGGGGGGCCGAACACCTACGAGCAGTACTTC	CASSPTRLAGGPNTYEQYF
TRBV11-1	NA	TRBD2	16	TRBJ2-5	TGTGCCAGCAGCTCCCTTAGCGGGGGCTCCCAAGAGACCCAGTACTTC	CASSSLSGGSQETQYF
TRBV7-2	few	NA	17	TRBJ1-6	TGTGCCAGCAGCTCTTCCTCCCCGCGGATCGGAAATTCACCCCTCCACTTT	CASSSSSPRIGNSPLHF
TRBV2	NA	NA	15	TRBJ2-3	TGTGCCAGCAGTGGTCTGCCAGGGCCCCCAGATACGCAGTATTTT	CASSGLPGPPDTQYF
TRBV7-2	NA	NA	13	TRBJ2-1	TGTGCCAGCAGCCCGGACTGGTACAATGAGCAGTTCTTC	CASSPDWYNEQFF
TRBV23-1	NA	TRBD2	16	TRBJ2-2	TGCGCCAGTTCCACCAATAGCGGGGGGGCCCCCGGGGAGCTGTTTTTT	CASSTNSGGAPGELFF
TRBV12-3/TRBV12-4	few	NA	13	TRBJ1-2	TGTGCCAGCAGTTTAAAAAGGGGCGGTGGCTACACCTTC	CASSLKRGGGYTF
TRBV19	NA	NA	14	TRBJ2-3	TGTGCCAGTAGCGAGAGGCGGTCCACAGATACGCAGTATTTT	CASSERRSTDTQYF
TRBV4-3	NA	TRBD2	19	TRBJ2-3	TGCGCCAGCAGCCACTCTCAGGGGGTCCTAGCGGGGGTAACAGATACGCAGTATTTT	CASSHSQGVLAGVTDTQYF
TRBV2	NA	NA	15	TRBJ1-5	TGTGCCAGCAGTGTTTATAGCAGTAGCAATCAGCCCCAGCATTTT	CASSVYSSSNQPQHF
TRBV27	NA	NA	15	TRBJ2-7	TGTGCCAGCAGTTTAGGGGCGGGGGCAAGGTACGAGCAGTACTTC	CASSLGAGARYEQYF
TRBV28	NA	TRBD1	16	TRBJ1-5	TGTGCCAGCAGTTTGATGGGACAGGGGGCCTCCCAGCGCCAGCATTTT	CASSLMGQGASQRQHF
TRBV7-2	few	NA	13	TRBJ1-2	TGTGCCAGCATGACTTACGGGAACTATGGCTACACCTTC	CASMTYGNYGYTF
TRBV13	NA	TRBD1	15	TRBJ1-2	TGTGCCAGCAGCCCCGGGACAGGGGGCTACTATGGCTACACCTTC	CASSPGTGGYYGYTF
TRBV6-5	once	NA	13	TRBJ1-5	TGTGCCAGCAACCCAGGATTCAATCAGCCCCAGCATTTT	CASNPGFNQPQHF
TRBV4-1	NA	NA	13	TRBJ1-2	TGCGCCAGCAGCGACGGGACTTACTATGGCTACACCTTC	CASSDGTYYGYTF
TRBV11-3	NA	NA	15	TRBJ1-3	TGTGCCAGCAGCCTCGACAGTTCCTCTGGAAACACCATATATTTT	CASSLDSSSGNTIYF
TRBV2	NA	NA	13	TRBJ1-1	TGTGCCACCCCGGGAGTCGGGAACACTGAAGCTTTCTTT	CATPGVGNTEAFF
TRBV27	NA	TRBD1	14	TRBJ2-5	TGTGCCAGCAGTACTCGACAGGGTGAGGGGCCCCAGTACTTC	CASSTRQGEGPQYF
TRBV3-1/TRBV3-2	NA	TRBD1	16	TRBJ2-5	TGTGCCAGCAGCCAAGGAGGACAGGGGGCGGGAGAGACCCAGTACTTC	CASSQGGQGAGETQYF
TRBV28	NA	TRBD1	16	TRBJ2-1	TGTGCCAGCAGTCCCCTTACGGGACAGGGACGATATGAGCAGTTCTTC	CASSPLTGQGRYEQFF
TRBV6-6	few	NA	13	TRBJ1-2	TGTGCCAGCAGCTCAATGACTGTTCGGGGCTACACCTTC	CASSSMTVRGYTF
TRBV2	few	NA	13	TRBJ1-1	TGTGCCAGCAGTGAAGGCGGGGTCACTGAAGCTTTCTTT	CASSEGGVTEAFF
TRBV19	NA	NA	16	TRBJ1-5	TGTGCCAGTAGTAGGGCAGTGACGAATAGCAATCAGCCCCAGCATTTT	CASSRAVTNSNQPQHF
TRBV30	NA	NA	13	TRBJ2-7	TGTGCCTGGAGGCAGGGGGGTTCCTACGAGCAGTACTTC	CAWRQGGSYEQYF
TRBV9	NA	NA	13	TRBJ2-3	TGTGCCAGCGCCCGGGGGAGGTCGAATACGCAGTATTTT	CASARGRSNTQYF
TRBV14	NA	NA	14	TRBJ2-7	TGTGCCAGCAGCCTCAGACGGAGCTCCTACGAGCAGTACTTC	CASSLRRSSYEQYF
TRBV25-1	NA	TRBD2	12	TRBJ2-1	TGTGCCAGCTATGCCTCCGCGGGGGAGTTTCTCTTC	CASYASAGEFLF
TRBV7-9	once	NA	15	TRBJ1-1	TGTGCCAGCAGCTTAGGTTCAGGGCTGAACACTGAAGCTTTCTTT	CASSLGSGLNTEAFF
TRBV25-1	NA	TRBD1	16	TRBJ2-2	TGTGCCAGCAGTGATGGAGACAGGGGAGGCGTCGGGGAGCTGTTTTTT	CASSDGDRGGVGELFF
TRBV18	NA	NA	14	TRBJ1-2	TGTGCCAGCTCACCACCCCAAGGAGAGTATGGCTACACCTTC	CASSPPQGEYGYTF
TRBV20-1	NA	TRBD1	13	TRBJ1-1	TGCAGTGCTAGTCGACAGGGCCACACTGAAGCTTTCTTT	CSASRQGHTEAFF
TRBV10-3	NA	TRBD1	15	TRBJ1-1	TGTGCCATCAGTGAGTCGGCAGGGGGAGGCACTGAAGCTTTCTTT	CAISESAGGGTEAFF
TRBV6-2/TRBV6-3	NA	NA	12	TRBJ2-7	TGTGCCAGCAGTAGGAGGGGAAACGAGCAGTACTTC	CASSRRGNEQYF
TRBV14	NA	TRBD2	16	TRBJ2-1	TGTGCCAGCACCTATGGACTAGCGGGGGCTAGGAATGAGCAGTTCTTC	CASTYGLAGARNEQFF
TRBV11-2	NA	NA	13	TRBJ1-4	TGTGCCAGCAGCTTTGGAAGGGGTGAAAAACTGTTTTTT	CASSFGRGEKLFF
TRBV12-3/TRBV12-4	NA	NA	11	TRBJ1-2	TGTGCCTTGGGGTGGGAGTATGGCTACACCTTC	CALGWEYGYTF
TRBV28	NA	NA	15	TRBJ1-1	TGTGCCAGCAGCTCTCCCCCCAAAGGGAGGGCTGAAGCTTTCTTT	CASSSPPKGRAEAFF
TRBV24-1	NA	NA	16	TRBJ2-3	TGTGCCACCAGTGATTTGCTGACGGCAGGGCAAGATACGCAGTATTTT	CATSDLLTAGQDTQYF